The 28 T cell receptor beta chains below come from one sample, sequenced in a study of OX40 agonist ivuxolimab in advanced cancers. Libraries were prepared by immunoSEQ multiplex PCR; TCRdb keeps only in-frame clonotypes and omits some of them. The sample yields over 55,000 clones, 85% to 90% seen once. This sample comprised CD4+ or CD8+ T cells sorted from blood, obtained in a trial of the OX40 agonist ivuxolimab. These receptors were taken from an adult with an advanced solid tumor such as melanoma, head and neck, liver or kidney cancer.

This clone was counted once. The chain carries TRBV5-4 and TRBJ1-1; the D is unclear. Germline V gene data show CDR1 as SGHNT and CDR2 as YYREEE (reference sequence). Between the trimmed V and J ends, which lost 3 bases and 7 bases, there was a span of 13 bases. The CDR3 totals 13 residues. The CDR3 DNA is TGTGCCAGCAGCTCTAACCGGGCCGTTGAAGCTTTCTTT. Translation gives CASSSNRAVEAFF.

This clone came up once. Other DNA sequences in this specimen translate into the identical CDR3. The CDR3 bases are TGTGCCAGCTCACCCCTGACAGGGAACACTGAAGCTTTCTTT. This sequence encodes CASSPLTGNTEAFF. The V call is TRBV18, the J call TRBJ1-1, with D perhaps TRBD1 (6 bases). V lost 3 bases and J lost 1, with 9 bases in between. Germline V gene lookup returns CDR1 KGHSH and CDR2 LQKENI. The CDR3 length is 14 residues.

The CDR3 protein is CAWDRASTEAFF. CDR3 nucleotide sequence: TGTGCCTGGGACAGGGCGAGCACTGAAGCTTTCTTT. V and J are TRBV30 and TRBJ1-1; 7 bases map to TRBD1. The length of the CDR3 is 12 residues. The V and J ends lost 5 bases and 4 bases, in that order; junction bases with no gene match: 4. Germline V CDR1 and CDR2: GTSNPN, SVGIG (reference sequence).

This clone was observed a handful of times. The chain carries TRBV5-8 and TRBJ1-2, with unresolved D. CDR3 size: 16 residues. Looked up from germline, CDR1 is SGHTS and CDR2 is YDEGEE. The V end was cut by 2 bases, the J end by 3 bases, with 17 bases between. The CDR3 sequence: CASSFDTLLSHYGYTF. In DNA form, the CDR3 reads TGTGCCAGCAGCTTCGATACCTTACTTTCCCACTATGGCTACACCTTC.

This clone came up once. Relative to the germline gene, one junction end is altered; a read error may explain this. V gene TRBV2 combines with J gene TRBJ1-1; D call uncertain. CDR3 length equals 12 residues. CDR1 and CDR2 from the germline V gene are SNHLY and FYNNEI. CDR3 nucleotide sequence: TGTGCCGGCAGAGGATCCTACACTGAAGCTTTCTTT. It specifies CAGRGSYTEAFF.

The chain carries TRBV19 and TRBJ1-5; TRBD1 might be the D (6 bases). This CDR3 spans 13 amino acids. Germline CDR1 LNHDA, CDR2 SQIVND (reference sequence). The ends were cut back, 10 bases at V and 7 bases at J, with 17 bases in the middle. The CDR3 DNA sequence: TGTGCCACCCAACAGGGTTCAGGCCAGCCCCAGCATTTT. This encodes CATQQGSGQPQHF.

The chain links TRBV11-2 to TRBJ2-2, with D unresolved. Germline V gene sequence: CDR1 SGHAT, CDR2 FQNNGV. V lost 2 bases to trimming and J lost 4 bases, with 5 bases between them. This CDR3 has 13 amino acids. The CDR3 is CASSLSPTGELFF. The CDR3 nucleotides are TGTGCCAGCAGCTTATCGCCCACCGGGGAGCTGTTTTTT.

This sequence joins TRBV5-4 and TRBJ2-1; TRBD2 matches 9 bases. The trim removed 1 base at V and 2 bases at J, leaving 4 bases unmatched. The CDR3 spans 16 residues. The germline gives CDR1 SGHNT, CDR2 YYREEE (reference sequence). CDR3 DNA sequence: TGTGCCAGCAGCTTGAATAGCGGGAGCCCCTACAATGAGCAGTTCTTC. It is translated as CASSLNSGSPYNEQFF.

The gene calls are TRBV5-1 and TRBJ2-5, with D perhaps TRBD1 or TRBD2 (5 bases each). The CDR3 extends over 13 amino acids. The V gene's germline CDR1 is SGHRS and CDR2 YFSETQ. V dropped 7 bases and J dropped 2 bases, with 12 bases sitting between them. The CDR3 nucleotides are TGCGCCAGCGGGGCTAGCCCACAAGAGACCCAGTACTTC. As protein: CASGASPQETQYF.

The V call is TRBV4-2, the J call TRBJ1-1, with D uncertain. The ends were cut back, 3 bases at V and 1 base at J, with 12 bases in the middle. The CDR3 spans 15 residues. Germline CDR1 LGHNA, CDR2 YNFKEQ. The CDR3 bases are TGTGCCAGCAGCCATCCGGATGAAACGAACACTGAAGCTTTCTTT. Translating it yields CASSHPDETNTEAFF.

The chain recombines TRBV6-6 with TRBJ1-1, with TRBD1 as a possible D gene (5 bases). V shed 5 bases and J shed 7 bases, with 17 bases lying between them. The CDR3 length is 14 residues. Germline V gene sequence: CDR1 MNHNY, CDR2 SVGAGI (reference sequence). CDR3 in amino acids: CASSPGGPAFEAFF. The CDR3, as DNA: TGTGCCAGCAGTCCCGGGGGACCGGCCTTTGAAGCTTTCTTT.

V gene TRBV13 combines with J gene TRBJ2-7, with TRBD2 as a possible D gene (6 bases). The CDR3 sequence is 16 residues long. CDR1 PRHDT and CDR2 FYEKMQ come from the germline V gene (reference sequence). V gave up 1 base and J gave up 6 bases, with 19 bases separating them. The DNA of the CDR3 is TGTGCCAGCAGCTTAGACGAGCGTCGGGGGTCGGTCGAGCAGTACTTC. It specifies CASSLDERRGSVEQYF.

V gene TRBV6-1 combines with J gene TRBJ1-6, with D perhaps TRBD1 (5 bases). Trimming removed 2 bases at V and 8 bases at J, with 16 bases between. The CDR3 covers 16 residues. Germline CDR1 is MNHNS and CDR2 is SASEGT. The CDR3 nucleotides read TGTGCCAGCAGTGAAAGGTCAGGGTTTGTAGATTCACCCCTCCACTTT. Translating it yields CASSERSGFVDSPLHF.

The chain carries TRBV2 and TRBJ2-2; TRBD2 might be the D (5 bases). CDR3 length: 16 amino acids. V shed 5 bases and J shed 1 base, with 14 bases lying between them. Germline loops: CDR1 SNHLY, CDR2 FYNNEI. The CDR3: CASSLVSGRNTGELFF. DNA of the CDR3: TGTGCCAGCAGTCTAGTCAGCGGAAGGAACACCGGGGAGCTGTTTTTT.

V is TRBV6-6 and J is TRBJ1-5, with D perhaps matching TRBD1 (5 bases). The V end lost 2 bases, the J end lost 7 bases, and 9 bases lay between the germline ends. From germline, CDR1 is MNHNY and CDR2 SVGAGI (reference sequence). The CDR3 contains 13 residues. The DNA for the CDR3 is TGTGCCAGCAGTTACATTGGGGGACAGCCCCAGCATTTT. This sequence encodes CASSYIGGQPQHF.

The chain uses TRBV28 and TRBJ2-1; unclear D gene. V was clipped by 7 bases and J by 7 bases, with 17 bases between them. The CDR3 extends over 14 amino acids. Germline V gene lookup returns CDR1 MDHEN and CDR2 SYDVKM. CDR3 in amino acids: CASTLHPTVNEQFF. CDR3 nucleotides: TGTGCCAGCACCTTGCATCCGACGGTGAATGAGCAGTTCTTC.

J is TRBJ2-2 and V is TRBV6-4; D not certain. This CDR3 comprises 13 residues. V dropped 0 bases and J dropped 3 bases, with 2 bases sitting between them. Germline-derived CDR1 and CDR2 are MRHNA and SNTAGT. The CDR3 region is CASSDSDTGELFF. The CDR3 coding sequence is TGTGCCAGCAGTGACTCGGACACCGGGGAGCTGTTTTTT.

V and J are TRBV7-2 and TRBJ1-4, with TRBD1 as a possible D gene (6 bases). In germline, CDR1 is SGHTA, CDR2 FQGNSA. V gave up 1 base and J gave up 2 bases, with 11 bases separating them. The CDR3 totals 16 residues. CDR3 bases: TGTGCCAGCAGCTTAGGGGGGCTGTTTACTAATGAAAAACTGTTTTTT. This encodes CASSLGGLFTNEKLFF. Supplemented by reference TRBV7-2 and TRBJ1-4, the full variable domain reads GAGVSQSPSNKVTEKGKDVELRCDPISGHTALYWYRQSLGQGLEFLIYFQGNSAPDKSGLPSDRFSAERTGGSVSTLTIQRTQQEDSAVYLCASSLGGLFTNEKLFFGSGTQLSVL.

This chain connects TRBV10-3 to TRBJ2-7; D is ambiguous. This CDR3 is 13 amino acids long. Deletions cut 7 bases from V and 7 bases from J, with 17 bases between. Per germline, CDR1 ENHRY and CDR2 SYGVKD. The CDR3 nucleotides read TGTGCCATCATGGGTACGCTGCGTGGAGAGCAGTACTTC. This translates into CAIMGTLRGEQYF.

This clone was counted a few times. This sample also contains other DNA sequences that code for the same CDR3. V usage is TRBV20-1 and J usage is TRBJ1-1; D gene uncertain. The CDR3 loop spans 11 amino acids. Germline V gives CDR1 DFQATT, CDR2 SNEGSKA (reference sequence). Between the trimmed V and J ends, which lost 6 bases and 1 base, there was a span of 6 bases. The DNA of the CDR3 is TGCAGTGCGCCCAGGAACACTGAAGCTTTCTTT. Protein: CSAPRNTEAFF.

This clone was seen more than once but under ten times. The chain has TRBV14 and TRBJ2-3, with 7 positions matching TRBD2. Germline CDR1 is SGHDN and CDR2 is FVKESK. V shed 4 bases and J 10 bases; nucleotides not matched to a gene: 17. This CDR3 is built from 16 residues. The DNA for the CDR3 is TGTGCCAGCAGCCTGGGGGACGGACTAGGATTTAGCGCGCAGTATTTT. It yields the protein CASSLGDGLGFSAQYF.

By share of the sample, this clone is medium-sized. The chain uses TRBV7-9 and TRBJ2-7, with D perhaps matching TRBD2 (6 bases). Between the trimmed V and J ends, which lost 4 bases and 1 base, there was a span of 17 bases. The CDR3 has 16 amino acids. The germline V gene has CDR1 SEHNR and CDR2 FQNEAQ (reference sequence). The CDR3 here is CASSSLRGTPSYEQYF. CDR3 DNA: TGTGCCAGCAGCTCGCTACGCGGGACTCCTTCCTACGAGCAGTACTTC.

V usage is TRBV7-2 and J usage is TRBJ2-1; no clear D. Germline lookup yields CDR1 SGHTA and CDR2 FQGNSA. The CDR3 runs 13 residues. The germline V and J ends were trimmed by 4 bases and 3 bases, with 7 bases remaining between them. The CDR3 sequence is CASSSANYNEQFF. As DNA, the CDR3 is TGTGCCAGCAGCTCCGCCAACTACAATGAGCAGTTCTTC.

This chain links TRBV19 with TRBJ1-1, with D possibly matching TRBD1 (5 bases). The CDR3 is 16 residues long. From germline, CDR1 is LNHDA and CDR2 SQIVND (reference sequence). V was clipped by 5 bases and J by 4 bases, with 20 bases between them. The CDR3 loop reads CASSPRKPGRVTEAFF. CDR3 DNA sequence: TGTGCCAGTAGTCCCAGAAAACCAGGGAGGGTCACTGAAGCTTTCTTT.

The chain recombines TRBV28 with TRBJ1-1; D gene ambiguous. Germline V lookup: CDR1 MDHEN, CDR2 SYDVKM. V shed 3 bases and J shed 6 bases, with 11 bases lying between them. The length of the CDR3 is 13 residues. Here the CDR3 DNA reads TGTGCCAGCAGTTTCGCGGCCCGGGCTGAAGCTTTCTTT. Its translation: CASSFAARAEAFF.

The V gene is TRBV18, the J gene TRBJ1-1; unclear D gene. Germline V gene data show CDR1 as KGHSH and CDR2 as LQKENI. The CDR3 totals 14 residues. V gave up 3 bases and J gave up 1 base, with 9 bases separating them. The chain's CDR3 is CASSPLGSNTEAFF. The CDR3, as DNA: TGTGCCAGCTCACCCCTCGGATCGAACACTGAAGCTTTCTTT.

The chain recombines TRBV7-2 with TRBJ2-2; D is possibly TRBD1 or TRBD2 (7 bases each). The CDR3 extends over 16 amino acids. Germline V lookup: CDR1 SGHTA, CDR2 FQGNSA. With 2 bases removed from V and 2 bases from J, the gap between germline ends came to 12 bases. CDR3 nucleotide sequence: TGTGCCAGCAGCTTACAGGGGGGGATTAACACCGGGGAGCTGTTTTTT. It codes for CASSLQGGINTGELFF.

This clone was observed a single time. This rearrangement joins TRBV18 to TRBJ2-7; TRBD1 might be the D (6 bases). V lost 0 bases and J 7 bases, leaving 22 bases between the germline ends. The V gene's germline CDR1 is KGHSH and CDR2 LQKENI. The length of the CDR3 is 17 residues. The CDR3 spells CASSPPFITGQIWEQYF. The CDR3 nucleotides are TGTGCCAGCTCACCACCGTTTATCACAGGGCAAATTTGGGAGCAGTACTTC.